Presented here are 15 T cell receptor beta chains from one specimen sequenced in a study of blood T cell repertoires in COVID-19. Assay used: immunoSEQ multiplex PCR; TCRdb lists only in-frame clones, some missing. The data hold about 280,000 clones, with approximately 80% observed a single time. Sequencing used PBMCs or T cells enriched from blood (not recorded which). These receptors all stem from a man aged 40-49 years who had been exposed to COVID-19.

The CDR3 DNA sequence: TGTGCCAGCAATTTCAGGGGGTTTGGAAACACCATATATTTT. Translation: CASNFRGFGNTIYF. The chain is built from TRBV5-6 and TRBJ1-3; 7 bases are shared with TRBD1. V shed 6 bases, J shed 3 bases, and the junction held 6 bases outside the gene matches. Germline loops: CDR1 SGHDT, CDR2 YYEEEE. The CDR3 extends over 14 amino acids. Full variable domain (outside the CDR3, taken from reference TRBV5-6 and TRBJ1-3): DAGVTQSPTHLIKTRGQQVTLRCSPKSGHDTVSWYQQALGQGPQFIFQYYEEEERQRGNFPDRFSGHQFPNYSSELNVNALLLGDSALYLCASNFRGFGNTIYFGEGSWLTVV.

V usage is TRBV11-3 and J usage is TRBJ2-3, with D perhaps matching TRBD2 (6 bases). V shed 5 bases and J shed 7 bases, with 25 bases lying between them. Germline V lookup: CDR1 SGHNT, CDR2 YENEEA. The CDR3 has 17 amino acids. The CDR3 nucleotides read TGTGCCAGCAGCCAAAGTACCCCGGGACTGTCTATGAATACGCAGTATTTT. Translation gives CASSQSTPGLSMNTQYF.

Note on this clone: The same CDR3 also results from other DNA sequences found in this sample. V gene TRBV5-1 combines with J gene TRBJ2-3; TRBD2 is a possible D gene (5 bases). This CDR3 has 14 residues. Germline V lookup: CDR1 SGHRS, CDR2 YFSETQ. Trimming stripped 4 bases from V and 0 bases from J, with 9 bases between. The CDR3 nucleotides are TGCGCCAGCAGCCCGAGCGGTAGCACAGATACGCAGTATTTT. Its protein product is CASSPSGSTDTQYF. The complete variable domain, with remaining parts taken from reference TRBV5-1 and TRBJ2-3, reads KAGVTQTPRYLIKTRGQQVTLSCSPISGHRSVSWYQQTPGQGLQFLFEYFSETQRNKGNFPGRFSGRQFSNSRSEMNVSTLELGDSALYLCASSPSGSTDTQYFGPGTRLTVL.

This clone appeared once. The junction departs from germline at one end; a sequencing error may be responsible. The genes are TRBV6-1 and TRBJ2-1, with TRBD1 matching 12 bases. The CDR3 runs 18 residues. CDR1 is MNHNS, CDR2 SASEGT, per germline. In DNA, the CDR3 is TGTGCCAGCAGGGAAGGGACAGGGGGCGCCGATTTTTACAATGAGCAGTTCTTC. Residues: CASREGTGGADFYNEQFF.

CDR3 bases: TGTGCCTATGGACAGGAACAAGAGACCCAGTACTTC. This sequence encodes CAYGQEQETQYF. The J gene is TRBJ2-5, the V gene TRBV30, with 7 nucleotides matching TRBD1. The V and J ends lost 7 bases and 2 bases, in that order; junction bases with no gene match: 4. Germline V gene sequence: CDR1 GTSNPN, CDR2 SVGIG (reference sequence). The CDR3 spans 12 residues. The full variable domain, its missing parts supplied by reference TRBV30 and TRBJ2-5, is SQTIHQWPATLVQPVGSPLSLECTVEGTSNPNLYWYRQAAGRGLQLLFYSVGIGQISSEVPQNLSASRPQDRQFILSSKKLLLSDSGFYLCAYGQEQETQYFGPGTRLLVL.

The chain employs TRBV27 and TRBJ1-5; D is undetermined. V lost 5 bases to trimming and J lost 2 bases, with 16 bases between them. This CDR3 is built from 16 residues. Germline values: CDR1 MNHEY, CDR2 SMNVEV (reference sequence). As DNA, the CDR3 is TGTGCCAGCAGTCCACACGGAGCTCGAGGCAATCAGCCCCAGCATTTT. Protein sequence: CASSPHGARGNQPQHF.

V and J are TRBV29-1 and TRBJ2-7, with D maybe TRBD2 (5 bases). V was pared by 3 bases and J by 2 bases, with 11 bases between. The CDR3 spans 13 residues. Germline lookup yields CDR1 SQVTM and CDR2 ANQGSEA. Written as DNA, the CDR3 is TGCAGCGTTGACGACGGGAACACCTACGAGCAGTACTTC. It translates to CSVDDGNTYEQYF.

The rearrangement links TRBV6-2 or TRBV6-3 to TRBJ1-5; maybe TRBD1 (6 bases). The CDR3 runs to 18 residues. Trimming took 5 bases from V and 0 from J, leaving 20 bases between them. The V gene's germline CDR1 is MNHEY and CDR2 SVGEGT. For the CDR3, the DNA is TGTGCCAGCAGTAGATATAGGGAGGGGGGCTCTAGCAATCAGCCCCAGCATTTT. As protein: CASSRYREGGSSNQPQHF.

This chain joins TRBV4-1 and TRBJ2-7, with TRBD2 matching over 7 bases. With V trimmed by 0 bases and J by 2 bases, 4 bases remained unmatched. Germline-derived CDR1 and CDR2 are MGHRA and YSYEKL. The CDR3 contains 15 residues. In DNA, the CDR3 is TGCGCCAGCAGCCAAGATCCTAGCGGCCCCTACGAGCAGTACTTC. Encoded protein: CASSQDPSGPYEQYF.

The V call is TRBV28, the J call TRBJ1-2, with 9 bases that match TRBD1. Germline CDR1 and CDR2: MDHEN and SYDVKM. The CDR3 length is 13 residues. V was pared by 6 bases and J by 5 bases, with 4 bases of the junction left unmatched. CDR3 residues: CASRPTGGYGYTF. The CDR3 nucleotides read TGTGCCAGCAGGCCGACAGGGGGATATGGCTACACCTTC.

J is TRBJ1-1 and V is TRBV9, with a possible D match to TRBD1 (5 bases). The CDR3 loop spans 13 amino acids. CDR1 is SGDLS, CDR2 YYNGEE, per germline. V lost 4 bases, J lost 1 base, and 8 bases lay in between. CDR3 nucleotides: TGTGCCAGCAGCCGGAGGGGGAACACTGAAGCTTTCTTT. This sequence encodes CASSRRGNTEAFF.

The J gene is TRBJ1-2, the V gene TRBV29-1, with no clear D. Germline V gives CDR1 SQVTM, CDR2 ANQGSEA. This CDR3 is 13 amino acids long. Trimming took 4 bases from V and 5 from J, leaving 14 bases between them. The DNA of the CDR3 is TGCAGCGTTGGGGGAACGACGGGGTATGGCTACACCTTC. It specifies CSVGGTTGYGYTF.

This sequence joins TRBV11-2 and TRBJ1-5, with D perhaps TRBD1 (5 bases). The CDR3 has 15 amino acids. The V gene's germline CDR1 is SGHAT and CDR2 FQNNGV. V was pared by 1 base and J by 2 bases, with 9 bases between. CDR3 residues: CASSLAGLGNQPQHF. CDR3 nucleotide sequence: TGTGCCAGCAGCTTAGCGGGACTTGGCAATCAGCCCCAGCATTTT.

The chain is built from TRBV2 and TRBJ2-7; no firm D call. The CDR3 is made up of 14 amino acids. Germline V lookup: CDR1 SNHLY, CDR2 FYNNEI. Trimming took 6 bases from V and 5 from J, leaving 17 bases between them. Written as DNA, the CDR3 is TGTGCCAGCAGAGAGATAGAAAGTTCCCACGAGCAGTACTTC. This sequence encodes CASREIESSHEQYF.

In its sample, this clone was seen a few times. The chain joins TRBV5-1 to TRBJ1-3, with D possibly matching TRBD1 (5 bases). This CDR3 has 15 amino acids. V shed 2 bases and J shed 0 bases, with 9 bases lying between them. CDR1 is SGHRS and CDR2 is YFSETQ in the germline V gene. DNA of the CDR3: TGCGCCAGCAGCTTTCAGGGATACTCTGGAAACACCATATATTTT. Translation: CASSFQGYSGNTIYF.